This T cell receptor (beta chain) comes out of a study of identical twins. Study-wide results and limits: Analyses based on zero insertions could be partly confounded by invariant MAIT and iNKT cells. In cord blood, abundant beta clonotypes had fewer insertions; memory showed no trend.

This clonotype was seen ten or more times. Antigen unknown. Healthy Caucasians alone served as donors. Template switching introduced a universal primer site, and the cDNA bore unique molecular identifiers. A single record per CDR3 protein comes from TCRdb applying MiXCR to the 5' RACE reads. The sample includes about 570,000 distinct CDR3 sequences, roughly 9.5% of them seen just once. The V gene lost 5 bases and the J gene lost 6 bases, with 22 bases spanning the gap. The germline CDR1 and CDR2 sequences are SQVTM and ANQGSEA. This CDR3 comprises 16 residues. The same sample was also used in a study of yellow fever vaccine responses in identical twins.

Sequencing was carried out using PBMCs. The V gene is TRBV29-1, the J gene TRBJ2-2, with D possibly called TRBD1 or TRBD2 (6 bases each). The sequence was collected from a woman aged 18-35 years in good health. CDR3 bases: TGCAGCGTTAACTTAGGAGGGACACCCAAGTCCGGGGAGCTGTTTTTT. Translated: CSVNLGGTPKSGELFF.